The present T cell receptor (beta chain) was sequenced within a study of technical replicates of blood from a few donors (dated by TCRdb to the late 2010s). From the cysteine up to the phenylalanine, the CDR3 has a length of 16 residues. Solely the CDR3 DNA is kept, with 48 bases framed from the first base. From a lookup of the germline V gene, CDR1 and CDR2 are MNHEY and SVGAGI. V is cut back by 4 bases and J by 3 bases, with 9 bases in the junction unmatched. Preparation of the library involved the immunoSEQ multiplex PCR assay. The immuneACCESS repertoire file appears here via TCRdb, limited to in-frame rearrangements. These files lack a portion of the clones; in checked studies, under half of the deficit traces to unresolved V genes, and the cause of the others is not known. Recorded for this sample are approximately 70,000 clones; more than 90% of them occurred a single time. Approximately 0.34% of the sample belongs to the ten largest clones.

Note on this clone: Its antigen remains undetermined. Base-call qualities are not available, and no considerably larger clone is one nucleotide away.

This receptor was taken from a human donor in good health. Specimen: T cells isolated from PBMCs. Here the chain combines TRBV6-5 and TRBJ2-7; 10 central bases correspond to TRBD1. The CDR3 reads CASSSTGGQGLYEQYF. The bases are TGTGCCAGCAGTTCTACAGGGGGACAGGGGCTCTACGAGCAGTACTTC.